This TCR beta chain was identified in a study of Ad26.COV2.S vaccination and SARS-CoV-2 variants (dated by TCRdb to about 2021). Background on the whole study: Vaccine-arm donors came from COV1001, a multicentre, randomized, double-blind, placebo-controlled phase I-IIa trial of Ad26.COV2.S in healthy adults. Dosing of Ad26.COV2.S was intramuscular, at either 5x10^10 or 1x10^11 viral particles, delivered as one shot or as two shots spaced 56 days apart. TCRbeta repertoire sequencing was used to assess the specificity and breadth of SARS-CoV-2-reactive T cell receptors after Ad26.COV2.S vaccination. A total of about 30 samples were included in the TCR-sequenced set, comprising around 19 Ad26.COV2.S vaccine recipients, 5 placebo recipients and 8 SARS-CoV-2 convalescent individuals. Trial participants were randomized into five groups of five, in which low-dose or high-dose Ad26.COV2.S was given once or twice, or placebo was given on both occasions. Investigators did not know the trial group allocation while performing experiments and assessing outcomes.

The trim is 0 bases for V and 3 bases for J, with a gap of 7 bases between the germline ends. CDR1 and CDR2, per the germline V gene, are SGHRS and YFSETQ. Spanning cysteine to phenylalanine, the CDR3 consists of 13 amino acids. Only the CDR3 part of the read is kept: 39 bases, read in frame from the first base. As for this clone: Its recognized antigen is unknown. Base qualities are not at hand, and no much larger clone is one base apart.

Read against the paper, the sample's treatment or condition label means: around 19 received Ad26.COV2.S at low or high dose, single or two shots; five or six received placebo; per-sample allocation not given. Repertoires of vaccine and placebo recipients were sequenced from samples collected on day 63 after the first injection. In Cohort 1b, more than 20 adults aged 18-55 years were enrolled at a single site in Boston, USA, between 29 July and 7 August 2020. Ad26.COV2.S consisted of a replication-incompetent adenovirus type 26 vector by which a prefusion-stabilized SARS-CoV-2 spike protein from the original Wuhan strain was expressed. General conclusions and limits of the study: Comparable non-spike TCR breadth was observed between vaccine and placebo recipients, consistent with only spike being contained in the vaccine. Compared with placebo recipients, Ad26.COV2.S recipients showed higher spike-specific TCR breadth (P = 0.0014). The study was not powered for comparison of responses between vaccine doses or regimens. According to the authors, total T cell responses may have been underestimated by the TCR breadth and depth analyses. After vaccination, substantial breadth of spike-specific CD8+ and CD4+ T cell responses was reported.

The immunoSEQ Assay was used to sequence TCRbeta CDR3 regions. After extraction, genomic DNA underwent amplification by bias-controlled multiplex PCR, followed by high-throughput sequencing. The original methods were these. To quantify the absolute abundance of every unique TCRbeta CDR3 region, sequences were collapsed and filtered. T cell fraction was estimated by normalizing TCRbeta template counts to usable DNA, with usable DNA measured through amplification of reference genes found in all nucleated cells. Repertoire TCRs were annotated as SARS-CoV-2-specific by exact matching of V gene, CDR3 amino acid sequence and J gene to a known reactive TCR set. MIRA supplied the reference SARS-CoV-2 TCR set, which was filtered for enrichment in COVID-19-positive ImmuneCODE repertoires so that public or cross-reactive TCRs were removed. Using the MIRA antigens, annotated TCRs were further analysed by specific ORF or by position within an ORF. Breadth was defined as annotated unique rearrangements over total unique productive rearrangements; depth was the summed frequency of those rearrangements. Two-sided Wilcoxon rank-sum tests were used to compare TCR breadth between groups. As stored in TCRdb, this immuneACCESS dataset retains in-frame rearrangements with V and J assigned. A fraction of the clones does not appear; measured against another copy, unresolved V genes explain less than half of the discrepancy, and the remainder lacks a known reason. V, J and clone size derive from that table, while D and trimming were established from the DNA sequence. The table for this sample lists around 420,000 clones; 85% to 90% of them were counted only once. The ten largest make up approximately 4% of the sample.

This receptor chain uses TRBV5-1 and TRBJ2-7; there is no confident call for the D gene. The input for sequencing was peripheral blood, taken in a trial of Ad26.COV2.S vaccine versus placebo. The receptor was derived from a person aged 18-60 years who received the Ad26.COV2.S COVID-19 vaccine or a placebo. For the CDR3, the sequence is CASSLGLLYEQYF. In nucleotides, the sequence is TGCGCCAGCAGCTTGGGTCTCCTCTACGAGCAGTACTTC.